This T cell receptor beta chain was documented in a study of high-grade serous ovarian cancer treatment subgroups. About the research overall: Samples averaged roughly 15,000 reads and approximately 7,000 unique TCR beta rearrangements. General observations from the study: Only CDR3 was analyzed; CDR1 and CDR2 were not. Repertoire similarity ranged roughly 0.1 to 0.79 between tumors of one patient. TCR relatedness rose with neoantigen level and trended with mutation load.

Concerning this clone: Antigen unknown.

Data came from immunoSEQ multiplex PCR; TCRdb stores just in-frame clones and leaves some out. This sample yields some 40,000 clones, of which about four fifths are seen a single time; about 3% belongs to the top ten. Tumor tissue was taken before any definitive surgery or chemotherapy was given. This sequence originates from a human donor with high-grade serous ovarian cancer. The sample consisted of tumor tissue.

This CDR3 reads CASSLSSGRATDTQYF. In DNA form, the CDR3 reads TGTGCCAGCAGCTTGTCCAGCGGGAGGGCCACAGATACGCAGTATTTT. The chain is built from TRBV5-8 and TRBJ2-3; 10 nucleotides match TRBD2. The germline V gene has CDR1 SGHTS and CDR2 YDEGEE. After removal of 1 base from V and 2 bases from J, the junction contained 4 bases not matched to a gene. The CDR3 is made up of 16 amino acids.